These 5 T cell receptor beta chains share one sample of origin, sequenced in a study of regulatory T cells in long-lasting Graves disease. Time point indicated: newly diagnosed GD, antithyroid drugs for less than 3 months. PBMC RNA was the source of the TCR library. Investigators prepared the TCR beta libraries by applying iRepertoire HTBI primers and Arm-PCR of CDR3 regions. TCRdb re-called the multiplex PCR reads through MiXCR, storing one row per CDR3 protein. The top ten clones hold just over 20% of a sample with a few hundred thousand distinct CDR3 sequences, around 15% of them seen once. A further study also used this sample, focusing on T cells in Graves' hyperthyroidism and ophthalmopathy.

The input for sequencing was peripheral blood mononuclear cells (PBMCs), taken at new diagnosis, from a patient treated with antithyroid drugs. The receptors here all came from a woman younger than 30 with Graves disease.

The rearrangement links TRBV20-1 to TRBJ1-1, with a weak D call TRBD1 (5 bases). CDR3 length equals 15 residues. With 5 bases removed from V and 0 bases from J, the gap between germline ends came to 16 bases. Germline V lookup: CDR1 DFQATT, CDR2 SNEGSKA (reference sequence). The CDR3 coding sequence is TGCAGTGCTCTGGGGACGGAGTATATGAACACTGAAGCTTTCTTT. Protein sequence: CSALGTEYMNTEAFF.

In this sample, this clonotype turned up many times. The chain links TRBV20-1 to TRBJ1-5; D may be TRBD1 (6 bases). CDR1 is DFQATT and CDR2 is SNEGSKA in the germline V gene (reference sequence). V was clipped by 4 bases and J by 2 bases, with 18 bases between them. CDR3 size: 16 residues. DNA for the CDR3: TGCAGTGCTATAGGGGGGCGGGGGTTAGGCAATCAGCCCCAGCATTTT. Amino acids: CSAIGGRGLGNQPQHF.

This clonotype was observed a handful of times. V and J are TRBV6-9 and TRBJ1-6, with D maybe TRBD1 (6 bases). The CDR3 has 16 amino acids. Per germline, CDR1 MNHGY and CDR2 SVAAGI. Trimming removed 4 bases from V and 5 bases from J, with 15 bases in between. CDR3 amino acids: CASSSGEGHNNSPLHF. The CDR3 region has the DNA TGTGCCAGCAGTTCCGGCGAGGGACACAATAATTCACCCCTCCACTTT.

The table lists this clonotype with many counts. This sequence joins TRBV20-1 and TRBJ2-7; D gene ambiguous. CDR3 size: 15 residues. Between the trimmed V and J ends, which lost 3 bases and 3 bases, there was a span of 18 bases. Germline V gene lookup returns CDR1 DFQATT and CDR2 SNEGSKA (reference sequence). This chain's CDR3 is CSARDLSLLVYEQYF. CDR3 sequence (DNA): TGCAGTGCTAGGGACCTGTCCCTCCTAGTCTACGAGCAGTACTTC.

The chain links TRBV6-1 to TRBJ1-6, with D tentatively TRBD1 (5 bases). This CDR3 has 13 residues. Trimming shortened V by 7 bases and J by 7 bases, and 11 bases separated the two germline ends. Germline V gene data show CDR1 as MNHNS and CDR2 as SASEGT. CDR3 loop: CASTETANSPLHF. CDR3 nucleotide sequence: TGTGCCAGCACCGAGACAGCCAATTCACCCCTCCACTTT.